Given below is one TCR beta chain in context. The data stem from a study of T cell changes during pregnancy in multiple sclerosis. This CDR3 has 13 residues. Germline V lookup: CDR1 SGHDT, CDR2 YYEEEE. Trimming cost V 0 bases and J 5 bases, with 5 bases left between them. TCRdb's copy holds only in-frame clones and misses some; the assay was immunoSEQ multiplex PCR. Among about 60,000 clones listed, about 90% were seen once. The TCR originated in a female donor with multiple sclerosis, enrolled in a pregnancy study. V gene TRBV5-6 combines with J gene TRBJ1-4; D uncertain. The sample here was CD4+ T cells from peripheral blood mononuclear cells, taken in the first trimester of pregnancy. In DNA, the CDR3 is TGTGCCAGCAGCTTGGTCTCGAATGAAAAACTGTTTTTT. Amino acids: CASSLVSNEKLFF.